Presented here are 28 T cell receptor beta chains from one specimen sequenced in a study of cytotoxic CD8 clonotypes in ibrutinib-treated CLL. Profiling relied on immunoSEQ multiplex PCR, and the TCRdb table lists in-frame clones only, not all of them. The profile covers roughly 130,000 clones, with 80% to 95% appearing a single time and 10% to 12% taken by the ten largest. This specimen was PBMCs, taken after 12 months of ibrutinib treatment. The receptors stem from a human donor with chronic lymphocytic leukemia.

The chain joins TRBV2 to TRBJ1-4; D is ambiguous. CDR1 is SNHLY and CDR2 is FYNNEI in the germline V gene. This CDR3 has 15 residues. V was cut by 5 bases and J by 5 bases, with 15 bases left in between. Here the CDR3 DNA reads TGTGCCAGCAGTAACAGAGGGAATATGAATGAAAAACTGTTTTTT. It yields the protein CASSNRGNMNEKLFF.

The chain links TRBV7-2 to TRBJ1-1; no clear D. The CDR3 sequence is 14 residues long. V was clipped by 1 base and J by 6 bases, with 12 bases between them. The germline V gene has CDR1 SGHTA and CDR2 FQGNSA. CDR3 sequence (DNA): TGTGCCAGCAGCTTAGACGGCAGAAGCGCTGAAGCTTTCTTT. Amino acids: CASSLDGRSAEAFF.

The chain recombines TRBV2 with TRBJ1-2; D is ambiguous. CDR3 length: 13 amino acids. Trimming pared 7 bases from V and 9 bases from J, leaving 18 bases between. Looked up from germline, CDR1 is SNHLY and CDR2 is FYNNEI. In nucleotides, the CDR3 is TGTGCCAGCATAATTTCCATGATAAGTAGCTACACCTTC. Protein sequence: CASIISMISSYTF.

The chain has TRBV9 and TRBJ2-3; unclear D gene. Between the trimmed V and J ends, which lost 0 bases and 0 bases, there was a span of 8 bases. The CDR3 totals 15 residues. The germline V gene has CDR1 SGDLS and CDR2 YYNGEE. CDR3 protein: CASSVGATSTDTQYF. CDR3 coding DNA: TGTGCCAGCAGCGTAGGTGCCACGAGCACAGATACGCAGTATTTT.

This chain uses TRBV29-1 with TRBJ2-3; 7 nucleotides agree with TRBD2. Germline loops: CDR1 SQVTM, CDR2 ANQGSEA. CDR3 length: 11 amino acids. V shed 3 bases, J shed 9 bases, and the junction held 3 bases outside the gene matches. CDR3 in DNA: TGCAGCGTTGATTCTAGCGGAACGCAGTATTTT. It codes for CSVDSSGTQYF.

This chain uses TRBV6-6 with TRBJ1-2, with 7 bases identical to TRBD1. CDR3 size: 12 residues. Germline values: CDR1 MNHNY, CDR2 SVGAGI (reference sequence). V dropped 8 bases and J dropped 5; count of bases not matched to a gene: 5. The CDR3 loop is CASEGARYGYTF. CDR3 DNA sequence: TGTGCCAGCGAGGGGGCAAGGTATGGCTACACCTTC.

The CDR3 loop is CASSPTSGSIKSRQETQYF. In DNA form, the CDR3 reads TGTGCCAGCAGCCCGACTAGCGGGAGTATCAAGTCGCGCCAAGAGACCCAGTACTTC. The V and J genes are TRBV9 and TRBJ2-5; 12 nucleotides line up with TRBD2. J lost 1 base, V lost 4 bases, and 14 bases had no gene match. The CDR3 length is 19 residues. Germline CDR1 and CDR2: SGDLS and YYNGEE.

The rearrangement joins TRBV13 to TRBJ2-3, with 12 bases lining up with TRBD2. The V and J ends lost 5 bases and 2 bases, in that order; junction bases with no gene match: 5. CDR3 length: 16 residues. The germline CDR1 and CDR2 sequences are PRHDT and FYEKMQ (reference sequence). This CDR3 reads CASSRGTSGLTDTQYF. CDR3 DNA sequence: TGTGCCAGCAGCAGAGGGACTAGCGGGCTCACAGATACGCAGTATTTT.

This clone was detected only a few times. The chain combines TRBV18 with TRBJ1-1; 9 bases match TRBD1. The CDR3 spans 15 residues. Unmatched junction bases numbered 5, after V lost 5 bases and J lost 1 base. In germline, CDR1 is KGHSH, CDR2 LQKENI. As DNA, the CDR3 is TGTGCCAGCTCATGGGACAGGGTGAAGAACACTGAAGCTTTCTTT. Its translation: CASSWDRVKNTEAFF.

The gene calls are TRBV4-2 and TRBJ1-1; D is unresolved. The CDR3 is made up of 12 amino acids. Germline CDR1 is LGHNA and CDR2 is YNFKEQ. V lost 0 bases to trimming and J lost 11 bases, with 10 bases between them. The DNA of the CDR3 is TGTGCCAGCAGCCAAGAATCGTTCGTTGCTTTCTTT. Its protein is CASSQESFVAFF.

This clone turned up a few times. This chain uses TRBV28 with TRBJ2-1; D not certain. The V end was cut by 3 bases, the J end by 5 bases, with 8 bases between. The CDR3 runs to 13 residues. Per the germline V gene, CDR1 is MDHEN and CDR2 is SYDVKM. The CDR3: CASSLTGHNEQFF. The CDR3 DNA reads TGTGCCAGCAGTTTGACGGGTCACAATGAGCAGTTCTTC.

The chain carries TRBV28 and TRBJ2-5; the D is unclear. Trimming cost V 1 base and J 3 bases, with 18 bases left between them. In germline, CDR1 is MDHEN, CDR2 SYDVKM. This CDR3 is built from 17 residues. CDR3 nucleotide sequence: TGTGCCAGCAGTTTATATCCATGGGCCGTCGGCGAAGAGACCCAGTACTTC. Protein: CASSLYPWAVGEETQYF. Based on the CDR3 plus reference TRBV28 and TRBJ2-5, the full variable domain is DVKVTQSSRYLVKRTGEKVFLECVQDMDHENMFWYRQDPGLGLRLIYFSYDVKMKEKGDIPEGYSVSREKKERFSLILESASTNQTSMYLCASSLYPWAVGEETQYFGPGTRLLVL.

The chain links TRBV19 to TRBJ1-2; D possibly corresponds to TRBD1 (5 bases). V lost 10 bases and J lost 8, with 23 bases in between. From germline, CDR1 is LNHDA and CDR2 SQIVND (reference sequence). The CDR3 runs to 14 residues. This CDR3 reads CATLPGTGPRGYTF. As DNA, the CDR3 is TGTGCCACCCTTCCCGGGACCGGGCCGAGGGGCTACACCTTC.

The J gene is TRBJ2-2, the V gene TRBV2, with TRBD2 matching over 8 bases. The junction had 7 bases not matched to a gene; V was cut back by 7 bases and J by 6 bases. CDR3 length: 14 amino acids. Germline V lookup: CDR1 SNHLY, CDR2 FYNNEI. CDR3 nucleotides: TGTGCCAGCAAACGACTAGCGCTACCCGGGGAGCTGTTTTTT. Translating gives CASKRLALPGELFF.

The genes are TRBV10-3 and TRBJ1-1; D remains unclear. The CDR3 length is 13 residues. Germline V gene sequence: CDR1 ENHRY, CDR2 SYGVKD. Trimming left V 11 bases short and J 7 bases short, with 20 bases between. The CDR3 loop is CAVKDRASGEAFF. As DNA, the CDR3 is TGTGCCGTCAAAGACCGCGCGTCGGGTGAAGCTTTCTTT.

The V gene is TRBV7-2, the J gene TRBJ2-5; D is uncertain. Trimming removed 0 bases from V and 4 bases from J, with 6 bases in between. Germline assignment: CDR1 SGHTA and CDR2 FQGNSA. The CDR3 length is 13 residues. CDR3 residues: CASSLAPGETQYF. CDR3 coding DNA: TGTGCCAGCAGCTTAGCCCCAGGAGAGACCCAGTACTTC.

The chain carries TRBV21-1 and TRBJ2-7; TRBD1, the table's D call, lacks a check against the DNA. TRBV21-1 is assigned pseudogene status. The length of the CDR3 is 17 residues. In nucleotides, the CDR3 is TGTGCCAGCAGCAAACTTCGTGTGACAGGGAAAAACTACGAGCAGTACTTC. Translating it yields CASSKLRVTGKNYEQYF.

This rearrangement joins TRBV4-1 to TRBJ2-1; D is unresolved. The CDR3 covers 12 residues. V was trimmed by 0 bases and J by 9 bases, leaving 6 bases between them. In germline, CDR1 is MGHRA, CDR2 YSYEKL. CDR3 nucleotides: TGCGCCAGCAGCCAAGACTCCGGTGAGCAGTTCTTC. Translating gives CASSQDSGEQFF.

The chain employs TRBV19 and TRBJ1-5, with D perhaps TRBD1 (5 bases). CDR1 LNHDA and CDR2 SQIVND come from the germline V gene (reference sequence). This CDR3 spans 13 amino acids. V was pared by 5 bases and J by 5 bases, with 10 bases between. The CDR3 DNA reads TGTGCCAGTAGTTTACAGGAGGATCAGCCCCAGCATTTT. This translates into CASSLQEDQPQHF.

This sequence joins TRBV5-8 and TRBJ2-5; TRBD1 aligns across 8 bases. The J call is in doubt because the DNA end fits TRBJ2-7 better. CDR3 size: 15 residues. The germline CDR1 and CDR2 sequences are SGHTS and YDEGEE. CDR3 amino acids: CASSKGTGLLDEQYF. The CDR3 nucleotides are TGTGCCAGCAGCAAGGGGACAGGACTTCTCGACGAGCAGTACTTC.

The chain carries TRBV15 and TRBJ2-7; D not certain. V was cut by 0 bases and J by 5 bases, with 8 bases left in between. Germline loops: CDR1 LNHNV, CDR2 YYDKDF (reference sequence). CDR3 length equals 13 residues. This chain's CDR3 is CATSRDQRNEQYF. The CDR3 region has the DNA TGTGCCACCAGCAGAGATCAGAGGAACGAGCAGTACTTC.

V usage is TRBV2 and J usage is TRBJ2-3; D remains unclear. V lost 8 bases and J 2 bases, leaving 14 bases between the germline ends. The V gene's germline CDR1 is SNHLY and CDR2 FYNNEI. The CDR3 spans 14 residues. The chain's CDR3 is CASLRAHVTDTQYF. The CDR3 nucleotides read TGTGCCAGCCTTCGAGCGCATGTCACAGATACGCAGTATTTT.

CDR3 DNA sequence: TGCAGCGTCCAGAGACAGATCCAAGAGACCCAGTACTTC. The encoded protein is CSVQRQIQETQYF. The chain couples TRBV29-1 to TRBJ2-5; weak D call: TRBD1 (5 bases). V lost 6 bases and J 1 base, leaving 12 bases between the germline ends. The CDR3 is made up of 13 amino acids. Germline CDR1 SQVTM, CDR2 ANQGSEA.

This CDR3 is CASNRVVSYEQYF. In DNA, the CDR3 is TGTGCCAGCAATCGGGTGGTTTCCTACGAGCAGTACTTC. This chain connects TRBV2 to TRBJ2-7; D ambiguous. Trimming stripped 7 bases from V and 1 base from J, with 11 bases between. The length of the CDR3 is 13 residues. Germline values: CDR1 SNHLY, CDR2 FYNNEI.

The V gene is TRBV28, the J gene TRBJ1-1, with D possibly TRBD1 on 5 matching bases. The V end lost 6 bases, the J end lost 8 bases, and 13 bases lay between the germline ends. Germline lookup yields CDR1 MDHEN and CDR2 SYDVKM. The CDR3 has 12 amino acids. The CDR3 DNA follows: TGTGCCAGCAGCCGGTCCGGGGCAGAAGCTTTCTTT. Its protein is CASSRSGAEAFF.

This clone was picked up one time. The chain uses TRBV6-6 and TRBJ2-7; 8 nucleotides match TRBD2. Germline assignment: CDR1 MNHNY and CDR2 SVGAGI (reference sequence). The CDR3 runs to 13 residues. After removal of 8 bases from V and 6 bases from J, the junction contained 9 bases not matched to a gene. The CDR3 spells CASRPGGFGEQYF. The CDR3, as DNA: TGTGCCAGCCGGCCGGGAGGGTTCGGCGAGCAGTACTTC.

V usage is TRBV7-2 and J usage is TRBJ2-7, with 16 bases aligning to TRBD2. CDR1 is SGHTA, CDR2 FQGNSA, per germline. V lost 4 bases to trimming and J lost 4 bases; unmatched junction nucleotides: 4. The CDR3 covers 16 residues. CDR3 coding DNA: TGTGCCAGCAGCTCCCCGGGACTAGCGGGAGGGTACGAGCAGTACTTC. As protein: CASSSPGLAGGYEQYF.

V gene TRBV6-1 combines with J gene TRBJ2-3, with TRBD2 identical over 10 bases. In germline, CDR1 is MNHNS, CDR2 SASEGT. With V trimmed by 7 bases and J by 5 bases, 9 bases remained unmatched. The length of the CDR3 is 15 residues. The CDR3 sequence is CASTSLAGVVDTQYF. CDR3 nucleotide sequence: TGTGCCAGCACCAGCCTAGCGGGAGTGGTAGATACGCAGTATTTT.